Each of the 14 T cell receptor beta chains below was sequenced from the same sample in a study of T-cell memory formation after mild COVID-19. MiXCR, run by TCRdb on the 5' RACE reads, gives a single entry per CDR3 protein. This sample has just under 50,000 distinct CDR3 sequences, with approximately 12% found just once. Material for sequencing was PBMCs or a T cell subset sorted from them (not recorded which). These receptors all come from a man aged 18 to 29 who had mild COVID-19 (a few samples of this study predate the infection). Cell type and time point are not known.

This clonotype was counted ten times or more. The chain couples TRBV7-2 to TRBJ2-3, with 11 bases that match TRBD2. The germline V gene encodes CDR1 SGHTA and CDR2 FQGNSA. The CDR3 covers 17 residues. J lost 2 bases, V lost 2 bases, and 6 bases had no gene match. The CDR3, as DNA: TGTGCCAGCAGCTTATGGCCTAGCGGGGGGATCACAGATACGCAGTATTTT. Translation gives CASSLWPSGGITDTQYF.

This clonotype was counted only a few times. The chain carries TRBV12-3 or TRBV12-4 and TRBJ2-7; D perhaps matches TRBD2 (6 bases). The V end lost 3 bases, the J end lost 2 bases, and 11 bases lay between the germline ends. The CDR3 length is 14 residues. The CDR3 protein is CASSFGSGPYEQYF. The DNA for the CDR3 is TGTGCCAGCAGTTTCGGTAGCGGACCCTACGAGCAGTACTTC.

The chain couples TRBV7-2 to TRBJ1-6, with TRBD1 as a possible D gene (5 bases). Germline V gives CDR1 SGHTA, CDR2 FQGNSA. This CDR3 has 15 residues. V was shortened by 8 bases and J by 9 bases, with 20 bases between the two germline ends. The CDR3 protein is CTSRTLAGRLSPLHF. The CDR3 bases are TGTACCAGCCGGACCCTGGCAGGGAGGCTTTCACCCCTCCACTTT.

This chain connects TRBV5-6 to TRBJ2-1; D is uncertain. Germline lookup yields CDR1 SGHDT and CDR2 YYEEEE. This CDR3 comprises 12 residues. V was cut by 0 bases and J by 13 bases, with 11 bases left in between. CDR3 sequence (DNA): TGTGCCAGCAGCTTGGAACGCACTGCTCAGTTCTTC. Translation: CASSLERTAQFF.

There are a few counts of this clonotype. The genes are TRBV5-1 and TRBJ2-3, with D unclear. Germline V gene lookup returns CDR1 SGHRS and CDR2 YFSETQ. Trimming left V 4 bases short and J 6 bases short, with 12 bases between. The CDR3 is 13 amino acids. DNA of the CDR3: TGCGCCAGCAGCCCTATAGTACGGGATACGCAGTATTTT. Protein product: CASSPIVRDTQYF.

This clonotype was recorded a few times. The chain uses TRBV5-5 and TRBJ1-4; D may be TRBD1 (5 bases). The germline V gene has CDR1 SGHKS and CDR2 YYEKEE (reference sequence). The V gene lost 0 bases and the J gene lost 7 bases, with 10 bases spanning the gap. The CDR3 consists of 14 residues. Written as DNA, the CDR3 is TGTGCCAGCAGCTTGGATGCACAGGTTGAAAAACTGTTTTTT. Its translation is CASSLDAQVEKLFF.

This clonotype has only a few counts. The chain employs TRBV28 and TRBJ1-1; D possibly corresponds to TRBD1 (5 bases). CDR3 length: 15 amino acids. Germline CDR1 reads MDHEN; CDR2 reads SYDVKM. V lost 6 bases to trimming and J lost 1 base, with 15 bases between them. CDR3 region: CASSRRRGGNTEAFF. CDR3 nucleotide sequence: TGTGCCAGCAGCCGACGGAGGGGTGGGAACACTGAAGCTTTCTTT.

Ten or more counts support this clonotype. This rearrangement joins TRBV24-1 to TRBJ1-1; 8 bases align to TRBD1. Germline trimming cut 2 bases from V and 1 base from J; bases unmatched to any gene: 2. The CDR3 loop spans 15 amino acids. Germline values: CDR1 KGHDR, CDR2 SFDVKD. Here the CDR3 reads CATSDSGTGNTEAFF. The CDR3 nucleotides read TGTGCCACCAGTGATTCCGGGACAGGGAACACTGAAGCTTTCTTT.

The chain uses TRBV5-5 and TRBJ1-2; no firm D call. The germline V gene encodes CDR1 SGHKS and CDR2 YYEKEE (reference sequence). The CDR3 sequence is 12 residues long. V was clipped by 4 bases and J by 7 bases, with 11 bases between them. CDR3 nucleotide sequence: TGTGCCAGCAGCGAACACTGGGCTGGCTACACCTTC. Amino acids: CASSEHWAGYTF.

This clonotype was found a few times. The chain carries TRBV20-1 and TRBJ2-6; the D is unclear. The CDR3 extends over 13 amino acids. Per the germline V gene, CDR1 is DFQATT and CDR2 is SNEGSKA (reference sequence). Trimming removed 3 bases from V and 2 bases from J, with 5 bases in between. The CDR3 region is CSASDTGANVLTF. The DNA of the CDR3 is TGCAGTGCTAGTGATACTGGGGCCAACGTCCTGACTTTC.

V gene TRBV27 combines with J gene TRBJ1-4; 8 bases are a match to TRBD1. Trimming removed 0 bases from V and 3 bases from J; junction bases left unmatched: 6. Germline V gene sequence: CDR1 MNHEY, CDR2 SMNVEV (reference sequence). The CDR3 is 17 residues long. The CDR3 DNA reads TGTGCCAGCAGTTTATCGAGGCAGGGGGCAGCTAATGAAAAACTGTTTTTT. Encoded protein: CASSLSRQGAANEKLFF. The full variable domain, completed using reference TRBV27 and TRBJ1-4, is EAQVTQNPRYLITVTGKKLTVTCSQNMNHEYMSWYRQDPGLGLRQIYYSMNVEVTDKGDVPEGYKVSRKEKRNFPLILESPSPNQTSLYFCASSLSRQGAANEKLFFGSGTQLSVL.

This clonotype was counted at least ten times. V and J are TRBV6-5 and TRBJ2-2; possibly TRBD2 for D (5 bases). This CDR3 contains 12 residues. Germline assignment: CDR1 MNHEY and CDR2 SVGAGI. V was shortened by 8 bases and J by 4 bases, with 8 bases between the two germline ends. The CDR3: CASHGVTGELFF. Written as DNA, the CDR3 is TGTGCCAGCCACGGGGTCACCGGGGAGCTGTTTTTT.

The chain is built from TRBV7-2 and TRBJ1-2; D may be TRBD1 (5 bases). This CDR3 has 13 residues. Germline CDR1 reads SGHTA; CDR2 reads FQGNSA. V lost 6 bases and J 8 bases, leaving 16 bases between the germline ends. CDR3 sequence: CASRPGPLVGYTF. In DNA, the CDR3 is TGTGCCAGCAGGCCGGGACCCCTTGTGGGCTACACCTTC.

This chain joins TRBV7-2 and TRBJ2-4, with TRBD1 matching 9 bases. The J segment lost 8 bases and the V segment lost 3 bases, leaving 2 bases of the junction unmatched. Germline V lookup: CDR1 SGHTA, CDR2 FQGNSA. CDR3 length: 13 residues. This chain's CDR3 is CASSLDRGHIQYF. CDR3 DNA sequence: TGTGCCAGCAGCTTGGACAGGGGTCACATTCAGTACTTC.